This T cell receptor (beta chain) stems from a study of CD8 T cells in Susac syndrome (dated by TCRdb to the late 2010s). Context from the whole study: Among the Susac syndrome patients who were sequenced, clinically active disease was present in five or six and clinical remission was observed in about eight. At blood withdrawal, Susac syndrome patients were therapy-naive, treated with corticosteroids (with IVIg additionally given to some), or treated with IVIg alone. The study used repertoire sequencing to test whether antigen drove CD8+ T cell activation and differentiation in Susac syndrome.

Peripheral blood CD8+ and CD4+ T cells from healthy donors, Susac syndrome patients and multiple sclerosis patients were profiled using high-throughput TCR beta sequencing. Recently defined diagnostic criteria for definite or probable disease were met by the Susac syndrome patients. CD8+ TEMRA cells were enriched by FACS, while bulk CD8+ and CD4+ T cells were purified by magnetic negative isolation. Blood was collected in EDTA tubes and processed within 24 hours, with PBMCs isolated through density gradient centrifugation. PBMCs intended for TCR sequencing were cryopreserved in liquid nitrogen and were subsequently thawed in a 37 degrees C water bath. The sorted or isolated CD4+, CD8+ and CD8+ TEMRA cells had a purity of 90% or higher. RNA was extracted with the RNeasy kit and about 0.5 to 1 ug was reverse transcribed using random hexamers. TCR beta CDR3 regions were amplified with the immunoSEQ multiplex PCR assay covering 54 Vbeta and 13 Jbeta segments. To correct PCR amplification bias, a synthetic template baseline was used for both primer optimization and computational correction. As for the original processing: Only productive sequences were kept, with reads annotated to V, D and J genes according to IMGT and analyzed in immunoSEQ Analyzer. Clonality was calculated as one minus the Shannon entropy normalized by log2 of the number of productive unique sequences. Public and private clones were assessed among the 100 most prevalent clones of each patient and control. Clones were defined as Susac-specific when absent from the healthy and MS cohorts, from approximately 970 published viral clones and from other ImmuneACCESS disease sequences. The public reads were reprocessed in TCRdb via fastp at Q25 and MiXCR, keeping in-frame beta chains. Each entry is one CDR3 protein sequence, shown with its most common DNA and genes. The V and J calls were not made by the authors but by TCRdb's processing. The sample table contains a few hundred thousand distinct CDR3 sequences; only one count was recorded for around 93% of them. The ten largest make up approximately 0.15% of the sample.

What the work shows at the level of the full study, not this receptor alone: The CD4+ T cell repertoire of patients with Susac syndrome showed no detectable clonal expansion. The study acknowledged that relatively few individuals were included in the TCR sequencing and HLA analysis.

This clonotype showed up just once. Its recognized antigen is unknown. No base qualities exist here, and no much larger clone lies one base off it. Just one read gives weak support. V ends up 6 bases short and J 8 bases short, with an unmatched junction base count of 12. Taken from cysteine to phenylalanine, the CDR3 has 13 residues. Only the CDR3 part of the read is kept: 39 bases, read in frame from the first base. CDR1 and CDR2, looked up from the germline V gene (reference sequence), are DFQATT and SNEGSKA. The chain was built from TRBV20-1 and TRBJ1-2, with TRBD1 matching 7 junction bases. Input material: CD4+ T cells from PBMCs. This clonotype was sampled from a human donor with Susac syndrome. CDR3 region: CSAPEDRSSGYTF. The sequence in DNA is TGCAGTGCGCCGGAGGACAGGTCCTCCGGCTACACCTTC.